These 11 T cell receptor beta chains came from one sample sequenced in a study of CD4 T cells in relation to SARS-CoV-2 and coronaviruses. Unexposed donor CD4+ T cells date from about 2010-2018, before the COVID-19 pandemic. Isolation of CD4+ T cells took place after approximately eleven days in culture. These receptors have no known antigen. Clones were read by immunoSEQ multiplex PCR, and TCRdb kept only the in-frame ones, dropping some. The table includes just under 20,000 clones, 80% to 85% detected once. The sample taken for sequencing was CD4+ T cells from PBMCs, cultured in vitro. The source of these receptors is a human donor in good health.

The J gene is TRBJ1-6, the V gene TRBV3-1 (or the pseudogene TRBV3-2); D is uncertain. CDR3 size: 17 residues. Germline values: CDR1 LGHDT, CDR2 YNNKEL (reference sequence). The V end lost 0 bases, the J end lost 1 base, and 10 bases lay between the germline ends. This CDR3 is CASSQEWMGSYNSPLHF. The DNA of the CDR3 is TGTGCCAGCAGCCAAGAGTGGATGGGTTCCTATAATTCACCCCTCCACTTT.

This sequence joins TRBV12-3 or TRBV12-4 and TRBJ2-3; D unclear. This CDR3 spans 12 amino acids. Deletions cut 5 bases from V and 5 bases from J, with 8 bases between. The CDR3 region is CASSSPIDTQYF. The CDR3 DNA reads TGTGCCAGCAGTAGCCCGATAGATACGCAGTATTTT.

This clone is medium-sized (0.01 to 0.1%) by share. The chain recombines TRBV5-1 with TRBJ2-1, with D unresolved. Germline assignment: CDR1 SGHRS and CDR2 YFSETQ. Trimming shortened V by 0 bases and J by 1 base, and 11 bases separated the two germline ends. The CDR3 is 16 residues long. The CDR3 nucleotides are TGCGCCAGCAGCTTGGAGGCAGCAAATTCCTACAATGAGCAGTTCTTC. Its protein product is CASSLEAANSYNEQFF.

This clone showed up just once. V usage is TRBV27 and J usage is TRBJ1-1; TRBD1 matches 8 bases. V lost 6 bases to trimming and J lost 5 bases; unmatched junction nucleotides: 8. CDR3 size: 14 residues. Looked up from germline, CDR1 is MNHEY and CDR2 is SMNVEV (reference sequence). This CDR3 is CASRKQGAVTEAFF. CDR3 DNA sequence: TGTGCCAGCAGGAAGCAGGGGGCTGTAACTGAAGCTTTCTTT.

J is TRBJ1-1 and V is TRBV5-1, with TRBD1 matching 7 bases. The V and J ends lost 4 bases and 0 bases, in that order; junction bases with no gene match: 3. In germline, CDR1 is SGHRS, CDR2 YFSETQ. The CDR3 spans 14 residues. The CDR3 nucleotides read TGCGCCAGCAGCAAGGGGGCCGTGAACACTGAAGCTTTCTTT. It yields the protein CASSKGAVNTEAFF.

This clone was observed a handful of times. The CDR3, as DNA: TGTGCCAGCAGCGTACCGGGACAAACGAGGGAGGGCTACACCTTC. This codes for CASSVPGQTREGYTF. The V gene is TRBV5-6, the J gene TRBJ1-2; D might be TRBD1 (6 bases). Germline CDR1 SGHDT, CDR2 YYEEEE. The length of the CDR3 is 15 residues. V gave up 4 bases and J gave up 8 bases, with 21 bases separating them. The full variable domain, completed using reference TRBV5-6 and TRBJ1-2, is DAGVTQSPTHLIKTRGQQVTLRCSPKSGHDTVSWYQQALGQGPQFIFQYYEEEERQRGNFPDRFSGHQFPNYSSELNVNALLLGDSALYLCASSVPGQTREGYTFGSGTRLTVV.

The rearrangement joins TRBV5-6 to TRBJ1-2; tentatively, D is TRBD1 (6 bases). V gave up 2 bases and J gave up 4 bases, with 12 bases separating them. The CDR3 is 14 residues long. Per germline, CDR1 SGHDT and CDR2 YYEEEE. CDR3 nucleotide sequence: TGTGCCAGCAGCTTAGGCAGGGGAGGCTATGGCTACACCTTC. Its protein is CASSLGRGGYGYTF.

The chain recombines TRBV29-1 with TRBJ2-1, with TRBD2 as a possible D gene (6 bases). The CDR3 is 13 amino acids. V gave up 8 bases and J gave up 0 bases, with 11 bases separating them. Germline V gene sequence: CDR1 SQVTM, CDR2 ANQGSEA. CDR3 in DNA: TGCAGCCTCGCGACTAGCTCCTACAATGAGCAGTTCTTC. This gives the protein CSLATSSYNEQFF.

The J gene is TRBJ1-4, the V gene TRBV5-5; the D gene is possibly TRBD1 (5 bases). CDR3 length equals 18 residues. V lost 0 bases and J 6 bases, leaving 21 bases between the germline ends. CDR1 SGHKS and CDR2 YYEKEE come from the germline V gene (reference sequence). CDR3 residues: CASSLDAGRGIYDEKLFF. The CDR3 region has the DNA TGTGCCAGCAGCTTGGACGCAGGGAGAGGTATTTATGATGAAAAACTGTTTTTT.

The chain uses TRBV7-2 and TRBJ2-7; a weak D match, TRBD2 (5 bases). The CDR3 consists of 14 residues. Per germline, CDR1 SGHTA and CDR2 FQGNSA. The V gene lost 1 base and the J gene lost 0 bases, with 7 bases spanning the gap. CDR3 DNA: TGTGCCAGCAGCTTAGTTGAGGGCTCCTACGAGCAGTACTTC. Its protein is CASSLVEGSYEQYF.

The genes are TRBV18 and TRBJ2-7; the match to TRBD1 covers 9 bases. This CDR3 has 16 residues. Germline assignment: CDR1 KGHSH and CDR2 LQKENI. J lost 0 bases, V lost 6 bases, and 9 bases had no gene match. The CDR3 is CASSLGQGLSSYEQYF. The CDR3 coding sequence is TGTGCCAGCTCGCTGGGACAGGGTTTAAGCTCCTACGAGCAGTACTTC. The full variable domain, its missing parts supplied by reference TRBV18 and TRBJ2-7, is NAGVMQNPRHLVRRRGQEARLRCSPMKGHSHVYWYRQLPEEGLKFMVYLQKENIIDESGMPKERFSAEFPKEGPSILRIQQVVRGDSAAYFCASSLGQGLSSYEQYFGPGTRLTVT.